This TCR beta chain was obtained from a study of blood T cell repertoires in COVID-19. The wider study: T cells, B-cell-depleted T cells, or PBMCs provided the cDNA or gDNA that served as material.

TCRdb's table, derived via immunoSEQ multiplex PCR, lists solely in-frame clones and lacks some. The sample has 200,000 to 250,000 clones, almost 85% seen once. Germline loops: CDR1 SGHDT, CDR2 YYEEEE. This CDR3 spans 16 amino acids. The trim removed 2 bases at V and 3 bases at J, leaving 4 bases unmatched. Researchers sorted participants into cohorts using their self-reported clinical history. J is TRBJ1-6 and V is TRBV5-6; TRBD1 matches 8 bases. The origin of this receptor is a man between 40 and 49 years old who had recovered from COVID-19. Sequenced material: PBMCs or T cells enriched from blood (not recorded which). CDR3 in DNA: TGTGCCAGCAGCTTTCTCGGACAGGGCTATAATTCACCCCTCCACTTT. Its translation is CASSFLGQGYNSPLHF.